This record concerns one TCR beta chain sequence. TCRdb analysed the RT-PCR reads with MiXCR anew, one entry per CDR3 protein. The sample gives 800,000 or so distinct CDR3 sequences, around 20% of which show up once; about a tenth is in the top ten. The sample belongs to a study of response to subunit inactivated influenza vaccine. Germline-derived CDR1 and CDR2 are SGHRS and YFSETQ. The CDR3 runs to 16 residues. V lost 0 bases to trimming and J lost 0 bases, with 13 bases between them. The material sequenced was PBMCs from blood, taken 4 to 6 days after vaccination. V is TRBV5-1 and J is TRBJ2-7; D is perhaps TRBD1 or TRBD2 (5 bases each). The sequence derives from a man between 50 and 59 years old who received an inactivated influenza vaccine. The CDR3 loop is CASSLATGQGSYEQYF. DNA of the CDR3: TGCGCCAGCAGCTTGGCCACGGGGCAGGGCTCCTACGAGCAGTACTTC.